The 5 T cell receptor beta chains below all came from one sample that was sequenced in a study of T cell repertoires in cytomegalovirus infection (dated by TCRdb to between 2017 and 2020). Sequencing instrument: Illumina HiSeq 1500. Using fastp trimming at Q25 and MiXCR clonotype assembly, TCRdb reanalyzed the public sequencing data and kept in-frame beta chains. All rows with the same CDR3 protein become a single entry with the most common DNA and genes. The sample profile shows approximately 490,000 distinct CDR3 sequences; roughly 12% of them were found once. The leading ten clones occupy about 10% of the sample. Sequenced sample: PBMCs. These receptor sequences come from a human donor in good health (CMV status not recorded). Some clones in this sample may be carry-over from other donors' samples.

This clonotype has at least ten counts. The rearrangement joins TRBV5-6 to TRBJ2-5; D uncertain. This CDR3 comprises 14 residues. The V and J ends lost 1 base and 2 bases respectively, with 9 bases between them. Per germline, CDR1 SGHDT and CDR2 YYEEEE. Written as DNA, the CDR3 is TGTGCCAGCAGCTTGTTGGGCCCGCAAGAGACCCAGTACTTC. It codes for CASSLLGPQETQYF.

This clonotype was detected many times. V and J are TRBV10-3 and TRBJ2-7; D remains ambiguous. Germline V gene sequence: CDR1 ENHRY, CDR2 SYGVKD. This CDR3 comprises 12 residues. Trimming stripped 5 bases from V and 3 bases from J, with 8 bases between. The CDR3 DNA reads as TGTGCCATCAGTCAGCAGATCTACGAGCAGTACTTC. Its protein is CAISQQIYEQYF.

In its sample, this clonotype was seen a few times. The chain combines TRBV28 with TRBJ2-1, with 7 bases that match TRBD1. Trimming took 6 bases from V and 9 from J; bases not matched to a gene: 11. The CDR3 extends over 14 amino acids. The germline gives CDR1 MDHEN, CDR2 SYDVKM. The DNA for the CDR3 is TGTGCCAGCAGGTCTACAGGGGATCGGGGTGAGCAGTTCTTC. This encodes CASRSTGDRGEQFF.

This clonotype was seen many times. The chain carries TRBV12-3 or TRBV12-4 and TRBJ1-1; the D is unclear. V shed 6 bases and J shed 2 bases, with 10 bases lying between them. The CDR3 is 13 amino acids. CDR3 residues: CASSLWENTEAFF. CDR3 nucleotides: TGTGCCAGCAGCTTATGGGAAAACACTGAAGCTTTCTTT.

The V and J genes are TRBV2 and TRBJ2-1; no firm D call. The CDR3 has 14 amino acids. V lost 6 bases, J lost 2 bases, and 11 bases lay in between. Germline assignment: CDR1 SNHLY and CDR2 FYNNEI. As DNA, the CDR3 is TGTGCCAGCAGCAGAACTTATACCTACAATGAGCAGTTCTTC. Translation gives CASSRTYTYNEQFF.